Presented here are 20 T cell receptor beta chains from one specimen sequenced in a study of blood T cells in healthy people across ages. With a J-beta primer mix and a sample-barcoded 5' primer, a second PCR ran about 6 to 11 cycles. TCRdb called the 5' RACE reads again in MiXCR, with one record for every CDR3 protein. The sample shows 720,000 or so distinct CDR3 sequences, about 43% of them seen only once. The sample was blood. The receptors were sampled from an elderly man in good health.

This clonotype was counted at least ten times. This CDR3 is CASSESGRPGANVLTF. DNA of the CDR3: TGTGCCAGCAGTGAATCAGGGAGGCCTGGGGCCAACGTCCTGACTTTC. The V gene is TRBV25-1, the J gene TRBJ2-6; D is possibly TRBD2 (6 bases). Deletions cut 1 base from V and 2 bases from J, with 9 bases between. Germline lookup yields CDR1 MGHDK and CDR2 SYGVNS. The CDR3 contains 16 residues.

V gene TRBV7-9 combines with J gene TRBJ2-5; TRBD1 agrees at 7 bases. Germline trimming cut 4 bases from V and 1 base from J; bases unmatched to any gene: 6. Germline V gene sequence: CDR1 SEHNR, CDR2 FQNEAQ (reference sequence). The CDR3 consists of 15 residues. The CDR3 loop reads CASSSGTALQETQYF. The CDR3 DNA follows: TGTGCCAGCAGCTCGGGGACAGCACTCCAAGAGACCCAGTACTTC. The variable domain in full, completed from reference TRBV7-9 and TRBJ2-5, reads DTGVSQNPRHKITKRGQNVTFRCDPISEHNRLYWYRQTLGQGPEFLTYFQNEAQLEKSRLLSDRFSAERPKGSFSTLEIQRTEQGDSAMYLCASSSGTALQETQYFGPGTRLLVL.

This chain joins TRBV28 and TRBJ2-1; 11 bases match TRBD2. The V and J ends lost 7 bases and 6 bases, in that order; junction bases with no gene match: 5. The CDR3 sequence is 14 residues long. Germline values: CDR1 MDHEN, CDR2 SYDVKM. DNA of the CDR3: TGTGCCAGCACGGGACTAGCGGAAGGCAATGAGCAGTTCTTC. This sequence encodes CASTGLAEGNEQFF.

The chain is built from TRBV20-1 and TRBJ1-1; D gene unclear. Between the trimmed V and J ends, which lost 6 bases and 4 bases, there was a span of 9 bases. The CDR3 is 11 amino acids. The germline CDR1 and CDR2 sequences are DFQATT and SNEGSKA (reference sequence). The CDR3 DNA reads TGCAGTGCCCCAAGGACCACTGAAGCTTTCTTT. Translating it yields CSAPRTTEAFF.

This clonotype came up a few times. The V and J genes are TRBV6-2 or TRBV6-3 and TRBJ2-7, with D possibly matching TRBD1 (5 bases). The end of the DNA fits TRBJ2-5 better, so the J call may be wrong. Germline V gene sequence: CDR1 MNHEY, CDR2 SVGEGT. The CDR3 sequence is 15 residues long. This CDR3 is CASSYGARQEETQYF. The CDR3 DNA is TGTGCCAGCAGTTACGGGGCCAGACAAGAAGAGACCCAGTACTTC.

The CDR3 DNA sequence: TGTGCCAGCAGCCCGGACAGGACCCAAGAGACCCAGTACTTC. Residues: CASSPDRTQETQYF. The genes are TRBV7-2 and TRBJ2-5, with 7 bases fitting TRBD1. Germline loops: CDR1 SGHTA, CDR2 FQGNSA. This CDR3 is built from 14 residues. The V segment lost 5 bases and the J segment 1 base; nucleotides outside the gene matches: 4. The entire variable domain, with the rest obtained from reference TRBV7-2 and TRBJ2-5, is as follows: GAGVSQSPSNKVTEKGKDVELRCDPISGHTALYWYRQSLGQGLEFLIYFQGNSAPDKSGLPSDRFSAERTGGSVSTLTIQRTQQEDSAVYLCASSPDRTQETQYFGPGTRLLVL.

The CDR3, as DNA: TGCGCCAGCAGCGTGGCCGAGGGAGATGGCTACACCTTC. Translating it yields CASSVAEGDGYTF. The chain uses TRBV5-1 and TRBJ1-2; D gene ambiguous. V gave up 4 bases and J gave up 6 bases, with 13 bases separating them. Germline values: CDR1 SGHRS, CDR2 YFSETQ. The CDR3 is 13 amino acids.

The J gene is TRBJ2-2, the V gene TRBV29-1, with 8 bases fitting TRBD2. Trimming cost V 5 bases and J 1 base; bases outside gene matches: 6. This CDR3 is 15 amino acids long. Germline V gene lookup returns CDR1 SQVTM and CDR2 ANQGSEA. CDR3 nucleotides: TGCAGCGTTACGATGAGCGGGAGGAACACCGGGGAGCTGTTTTTT. It yields the protein CSVTMSGRNTGELFF.

This chain joins TRBV30 and TRBJ2-5; D is perhaps TRBD2 (6 bases). Looked up from germline, CDR1 is GTSNPN and CDR2 is SVGIG (reference sequence). V was pared by 1 base and J by 5 bases, with 14 bases between. CDR3 size: 14 residues. The CDR3 protein is CAWSATGVGETQYF. The CDR3 DNA is TGTGCCTGGAGTGCGACGGGAGTAGGGGAGACCCAGTACTTC.

V is TRBV5-5 and J is TRBJ2-5; D not resolved. Per germline, CDR1 SGHKS and CDR2 YYEKEE (reference sequence). V was shortened by 1 base and J by 5 bases, with 6 bases between the two germline ends. This CDR3 has 12 residues. CDR3 amino acids: CASSLPRETQYF. CDR3 DNA: TGTGCCAGCAGCTTGCCTCGTGAGACCCAGTACTTC.

This clonotype appeared a few times. J is TRBJ2-5 and V is TRBV7-9, with unresolved D. The CDR3 runs to 12 residues. Trimming took 6 bases from V and 4 from J, leaving 9 bases between them. Looked up from germline, CDR1 is SEHNR and CDR2 is FQNEAQ (reference sequence). CDR3 residues: CASSLPLETQYF. CDR3 sequence (DNA): TGTGCCAGCAGTTTACCACTAGAGACCCAGTACTTC.

This chain joins TRBV7-2 and TRBJ2-7; tentative D call: TRBD2 (6 bases). The CDR3 covers 16 residues. The ends were cut back, 1 base at V and 0 bases at J, with 13 bases in the middle. Per germline, CDR1 SGHTA and CDR2 FQGNSA. The chain's CDR3 is CASSLGVGGVSYEQYF. The DNA of the CDR3 is TGTGCCAGCAGCTTAGGTGTCGGCGGGGTCTCCTACGAGCAGTACTTC.

The chain has TRBV4-2 and TRBJ1-1; D is possibly TRBD1 (6 bases). The CDR3 runs 15 residues. V shed 0 bases and J shed 5 bases, with 13 bases lying between them. Per germline, CDR1 LGHNA and CDR2 YNFKEQ. In nucleotides, the CDR3 is TGTGCCAGCAGCCAAGATCGCGCCCAGGGGACTGAAGCTTTCTTT. Protein: CASSQDRAQGTEAFF.

This clonotype occurred many times. The chain couples TRBV6-1 to TRBJ1-6; D is ambiguous. CDR1 is MNHNS and CDR2 is SASEGT in the germline V gene. This CDR3 spans 16 amino acids. V shed 2 bases and J shed 0 bases, with 8 bases lying between them. The CDR3, as DNA: TGTGCCAGCAGTGAACAGATCAGCTCCTATAATTCACCCCTCCACTTT. Translation gives CASSEQISSYNSPLHF.

The sample holds a few counts of this clonotype. The V and J genes are TRBV7-2 and TRBJ2-1; D not resolved. The length of the CDR3 is 14 residues. Trimming stripped 1 base from V and 0 bases from J, with 4 bases between. Germline CDR1 and CDR2: SGHTA and FQGNSA. The CDR3 spells CASSLEISYNEQFF. CDR3 sequence (DNA): TGTGCCAGCAGCTTAGAGATCTCCTACAATGAGCAGTTCTTC.

This clonotype occurred a few times. This sequence joins TRBV7-2 and TRBJ2-5; TRBD2 agrees at 11 bases. CDR3 length equals 16 residues. Germline V gives CDR1 SGHTA, CDR2 FQGNSA. Unmatched junction bases numbered 4, after V lost 2 bases and J lost 2 bases. CDR3 coding DNA: TGTGCCAGCAGCTTAACTAGCGGGGGAACTCAAGAGACCCAGTACTTC. Translating it yields CASSLTSGGTQETQYF.

The chain links TRBV15 to TRBJ2-1, with D uncertain. Germline CDR1 reads LNHNV; CDR2 reads YYDKDF (reference sequence). Trimming took 5 bases from V and 0 from J, leaving 11 bases between them. The CDR3 totals 15 residues. CDR3 amino acids: CATSLTPSSYNEQFF. The CDR3 region has the DNA TGTGCCACCAGCCTGACACCGAGCTCCTACAATGAGCAGTTCTTC.

This clonotype appeared many times. The V and J genes are TRBV7-8 and TRBJ2-1; D may be TRBD2 (6 bases). Between the trimmed V and J ends, which lost 4 bases and 7 bases, there was a span of 26 bases. The CDR3 length is 18 residues. Germline V gives CDR1 SGHVS, CDR2 FQNEAQ. CDR3 amino acids: CASSSLRAAGTRENEQFF. The CDR3 bases are TGTGCCAGCAGCTCTCTTCGGGCTGCGGGGACGAGGGAGAATGAGCAGTTCTTC.

This clonotype has only a few counts. The genes are TRBV11-2 and TRBJ2-3; TRBD2 matches at 13 bases. Germline V lookup: CDR1 SGHAT, CDR2 FQNNGV. The CDR3 has 17 amino acids. The V and J ends lost 4 bases and 5 bases, in that order; junction bases with no gene match: 9. The CDR3, as DNA: TGTGCCAGCAGCTCTGGGGGACTAGCGGGATTGTTAGATACGCAGTATTTT. As protein: CASSSGGLAGLLDTQYF.

As concerns this clonotype: The germline gene is not matched at one end of the junction; a read error may be the cause. The CDR3 sequence: CAGSSRSYQETQYF. In nucleotides, the CDR3 is TGTGCCGGCAGCTCCAGGTCGTACCAAGAGACCCAGTACTTC. V usage is TRBV7-2 and J usage is TRBJ2-5; D gene uncertain. Looked up from germline, CDR1 is SGHTA and CDR2 is FQGNSA. The CDR3 totals 14 residues.